What follows are 10 T cell receptor delta chains derived from one specimen sequenced in a study of gamma-delta T cells after stem cell transplantation. TCRdb reapplied CATT to the RT-PCR reads. This table holds over a thousand delta-chain clones, around 8.8% found once. Sequencing used gamma-delta T cells. The receptors here all came from a human donor. It is not recorded whose cells these are; they may come from a transplant donor.

In this sample, this clone is medium-sized (0.01 to 0.1%). Other DNA variants within this sample encode the same CDR3. This chain connects TRDV2 to TRDJ1; 10 bases match TRDD3. J gave up 0 bases and V 3 bases, and 18 bases lay outside the gene matches. Germline V lookup: CDR1 GEAIGNYY, CDR2 EKD. The CDR3 contains 20 residues. CDR3 in amino acids: CACDALLGDALQYDTDKLIF. CDR3 bases: TGTGCCTGTGACGCCCTACTGGGGGATGCCCTCCAATACGACACCGATAAACTCATCTTT.

For this clone: This DNA's translation and the protein TCRdb lists, from a much larger clone, do not match at residue 4, likely due to a read error; the protein shown is translated from the DNA. CDR3 in DNA: TGTGCCTGTGGCGCCTGGGGGACATACACCGATAAACTCATCTTT. It translates to CACGAWGTYTDKLIF. This chain joins TRDV2 and TRDJ1, with 8 bases aligning to TRDD3. V was pared by 5 bases and J by 0 bases, with 7 bases of the junction left unmatched. The CDR3 runs to 15 residues. Germline CDR1 and CDR2: GEAIGNYY and EKD.

Comments on this clone: A far bigger clonotype differs at one base, so this is likely a read error. V gene TRAV23/DV6 combines with J gene TRDJ1; D is unresolved. The CDR3 is made up of 9 amino acids. Germline V CDR1 and CDR2: NTAFDY, IRPDVSE (reference sequence). CDR3 in amino acids: CAATDKPIF. CDR3 DNA sequence: TGTGCAGCTACCGATAAACCCATCTTT. The variable domain in full, with the rest retrieved from reference TRAV23/DV6 and TRDJ1, is QQQVKQSPQSLIVQKGGISIINCAYENTAFDYFPWYQQFPGKGPALLIAIRPDVSEKKEGRFTISFNKSAKQFSLHIMDSQPGDSATYFCAATDKPIFGKGTRVTVEP.

This clone was observed a few times. TCRdb lists the protein of a much larger clone for this DNA, which differs at residue 9, so this is likely a read error; the protein given here is translated from the DNA itself. This chain joins TRDV2 and TRDJ1; 10 bases match TRDD3. Germline V CDR1 and CDR2: GEAIGNYY, EKD. J lost 3 bases, V lost 2 bases, and 5 bases had no gene match. This CDR3 contains 15 residues. In DNA form, the CDR3 reads TGTGCCTGTGACAAACTGGGGGATGCGGCCGATAAACTCATCTTT. It translates to CACDKLGDAADKLIF.

This clone was seen a few times. This likely stems from a read error, as it lies one base from a far larger clone. Other DNA sequences in this specimen translate into the identical CDR3. This rearrangement joins TRDV2 to TRDJ1, with TRDD3 matching 9 bases. The germline V gene has CDR1 GEAIGNYY and CDR2 EKD. This CDR3 contains 18 residues. Unmatched junction bases numbered 12, after V lost 0 bases and J lost 2 bases. The CDR3 DNA reads TGTGCCTGTGACACCTTACTTGGGGATACGCGCGGAACCGATAAACTCATCTTT. This translates into CACDTLLGDTRGTDKLIF.

This clone is judged large. This CDR3 is also generated by other DNA sequences in the sample. The chain recombines TRDV2 with TRDJ1, with TRDD3 matching 9 bases. V trimming: 3 bases; J trimming: 0 bases; junction bases outside the gene matches: 25. Germline V gene lookup returns CDR1 GEAIGNYY and CDR2 EKD. The CDR3 extends over 22 amino acids. This chain's CDR3 is CACDLLRSRGLGDPKNTDKLIF. CDR3 coding DNA: TGTGCCTGTGACCTTTTAAGATCTCGAGGACTGGGGGACCCGAAGAACACCGATAAACTCATCTTT.

This clone has only a few counts. The J gene is TRDJ3, the V gene TRDV2; weak D call: TRDD3 (5 bases). Germline V gene sequence: CDR1 GEAIGNYY, CDR2 EKD. Trimming pared 3 bases from V and 1 base from J, leaving 12 bases between. This CDR3 is built from 17 residues. The CDR3 DNA is TGTGCCTGTGACCCTGTCCGGGGATCCTGGGACACCCGACAGATGTTTTTC. Amino acid sequence: CACDPVRGSWDTRQMFF.

Remarks on this clone: A far larger clone is only one base removed, so a read error is likely. The V call is TRDV2, the J call TRDJ1; the match to TRDD3 covers 11 bases. There are 18 residues in the CDR3. Germline CDR1 is GEAIGNYY and CDR2 is EKD. J gave up 3 bases and V 1 base, and 12 bases lay outside the gene matches. CDR3 sequence: CACDTLNWGICGPDKLIF. The CDR3, as DNA: TGTGCCTGTGACACGCTGAACTGGGGGATATGCGGTCCCGATAAACTCATCTTT.

Concerning this clone: TCRdb assigns this DNA the protein of a much larger clone, which departs from its translation at residue 13; this likely reflects a read error, and the protein shown comes from translating the DNA. The V gene is TRDV2, the J gene TRDJ1; D remains unclear. This CDR3 has 15 amino acids. Germline CDR1 reads GEAIGNYY; CDR2 reads EKD. The CDR3 region has the DNA TGTGCCTGTGACACGCTTACCCGTAACACCGATAAACCCATCTTT. Its protein is CACDTLTRNTDKPIF.

About this clone itself: A far larger clone is off by one base, so a read error is likely. J is TRDJ1 and V is TRDV2, with 12 positions matching TRDD3. CDR1 and CDR2 (germline): GEAIGNYY, EKD. V dropped 0 bases and J dropped 1; count of bases not matched to a gene: 17. CDR3 length: 21 residues. The CDR3: CACDTHGLTGGYLGTTDKLIF. In DNA, the CDR3 is TGTGCCTGTGACACCCACGGATTAACTGGGGGATACCTGGGTACCACCGATAAACTCATCTTT.